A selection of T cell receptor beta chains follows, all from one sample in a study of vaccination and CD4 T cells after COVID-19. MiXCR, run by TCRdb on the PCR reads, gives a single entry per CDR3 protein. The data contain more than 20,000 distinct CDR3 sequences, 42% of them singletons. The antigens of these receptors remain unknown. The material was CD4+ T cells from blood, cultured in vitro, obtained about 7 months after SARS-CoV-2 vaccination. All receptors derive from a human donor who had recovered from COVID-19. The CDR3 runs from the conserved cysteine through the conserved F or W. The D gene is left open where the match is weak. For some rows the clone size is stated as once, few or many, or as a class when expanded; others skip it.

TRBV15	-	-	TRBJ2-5	CATSRSQRQETQYF	TGTGCCACCAGCAGATCTCAGAGACAAGAGACCCAGTACTTC
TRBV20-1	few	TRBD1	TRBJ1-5	CSATNDRASSQPQHF	TGCAGTGCCACTAACGACAGGGCGAGTAGTCAGCCCCAGCATTTT
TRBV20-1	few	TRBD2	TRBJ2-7	CSVRPDTGTSGSWYSYEQYF	TGCAGTGTGCGCCCCGATACCGGGACTAGCGGGAGTTGGTACTCCTACGAGCAGTACTTC
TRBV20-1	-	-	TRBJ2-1	CSAREDYYNEQFF	TGCAGTGCTAGAGAGGACTACTACAATGAGCAGTTCTTC
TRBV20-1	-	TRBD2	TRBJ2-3	CSANELAGVSDTQYF	TGCAGTGCAAACGAACTAGCGGGAGTTTCGGATACGCAGTATTTT
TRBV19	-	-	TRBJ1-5	CASSIQGRNQPQHF	TGTGCCAGTAGTATCCAGGGCAGGAATCAGCCCCAGCATTTT
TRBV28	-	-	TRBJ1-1	CASSTRGGRRWTEAFF	TGTGCCAGCAGCACTCGGGGGGGCCGGCGGTGGACTGAAGCTTTCTTT
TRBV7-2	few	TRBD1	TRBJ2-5	CASSPYRTGGETQYF	TGTGCCAGCAGCCCATACAGGACAGGGGGAGAGACCCAGTACTTC
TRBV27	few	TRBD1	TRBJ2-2	CASSPHMGTGVAGELFF	TGTGCCAGCAGTCCACACATGGGGACAGGGGTAGCCGGGGAGCTGTTTTTT
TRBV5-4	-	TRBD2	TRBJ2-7	CASSLDAGGNYEQYF	TGTGCCAGCAGCTTAGACGCGGGAGGGAACTACGAGCAGTACTTC
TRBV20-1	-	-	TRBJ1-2	CSARDGPGGRGANYGYTF	TGCAGTGCTAGAGATGGGCCTGGAGGGCGGGGAGCTAACTATGGCTACACCTTC
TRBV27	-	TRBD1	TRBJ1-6	CASSPPGQGNSPLHF	TGTGCCAGCAGTCCCCCGGGACAGGGTAATTCACCCCTCCACTTT
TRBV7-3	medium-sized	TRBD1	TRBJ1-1	CASSVTGGNTEAFF	TGTGCCAGCAGCGTGACAGGGGGGAACACTGAAGCTTTCTTT
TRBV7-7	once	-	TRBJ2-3	CASSLAGVSTDTQYF	TGTGCCAGCAGCTTAGCTGGGGTTAGCACAGATACGCAGTATTTT
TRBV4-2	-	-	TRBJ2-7	CASSQVGTYEQYF	TGTGCCAGCAGCCAAGTCGGAACCTACGAGCAGTACTTC
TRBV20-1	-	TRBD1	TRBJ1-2	CSASQELQGAGGYTF	TGCAGTGCTAGCCAGGAGCTTCAGGGGGCGGGGGGCTACACCTTC
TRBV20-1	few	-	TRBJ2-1	CSARDPRGNEQFF	TGCAGTGCTAGAGATCCTAGAGGTAATGAGCAGTTCTTC
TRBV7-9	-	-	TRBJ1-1	CASSSGVGARTEAFF	TGTGCCAGCAGCTCGGGCGTTGGGGCGCGAACTGAAGCTTTCTTT
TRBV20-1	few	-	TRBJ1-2	CSARNGTNYGYTF	TGCAGTGCTAGAAACGGAACTAACTATGGCTACACCTTC
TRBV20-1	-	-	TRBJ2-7	CSASKLAYEQYF	TGCAGTGCTTCTAAGTTGGCCTACGAGCAGTACTTC
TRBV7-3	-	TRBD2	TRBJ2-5	CASSSSGAGETQYF	TGTGCCAGCAGCTCAAGCGGGGCTGGGGAGACCCAGTACTTC
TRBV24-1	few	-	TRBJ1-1	CATSDSTPGGSTEAFF	TGTGCCACCAGTGATTCCACACCCGGGGGGAGCACTGAAGCTTTCTTT
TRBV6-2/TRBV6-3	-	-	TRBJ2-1	CASSARYSYNEQFF	TGTGCCAGCAGTGCCAGATACTCCTACAATGAGCAGTTCTTC
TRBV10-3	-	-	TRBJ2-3	CATLRGAGGTDTQYF	TGTGCCACCTTAAGGGGGGCGGGAGGCACAGATACGCAGTATTTT
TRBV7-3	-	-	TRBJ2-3	CASSLGLGTRSTDTQYF	TGTGCCAGCAGCTTAGGGCTGGGGACACGCAGCACAGATACGCAGTATTTT
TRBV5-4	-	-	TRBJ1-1	CASSVRGPTEAFF	TGTGCCAGCAGCGTTCGGGGCCCCACTGAAGCTTTCTTT
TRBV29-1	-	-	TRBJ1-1	CSGYTNPAEAFF	TGCAGCGGTTACACCAACCCCGCTGAAGCTTTCTTT
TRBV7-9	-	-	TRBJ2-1	CASSTSYEQFF	TGTGCCAGCAGCACCAGCTACGAGCAGTTCTTC
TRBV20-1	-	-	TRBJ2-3	CSAFWGITDTQYF	TGCAGTGCGTTCTGGGGGATCACAGATACGCAGTATTTT
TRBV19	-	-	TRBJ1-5	CASNRPNQPQHF	TGTGCCAGTAACAGGCCCAATCAGCCCCAGCATTTT
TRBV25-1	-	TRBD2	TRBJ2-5	CASSPRPGLAPKETQYF	TGTGCCAGCAGTCCCCGACCGGGACTAGCGCCTAAAGAGACCCAGTACTTC
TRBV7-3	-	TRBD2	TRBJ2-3	CASSLLGLVPDTQYF	TGTGCCAGCAGCTTATTAGGACTAGTTCCAGATACGCAGTATTTT
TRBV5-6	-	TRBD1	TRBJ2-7	CASSPDMGQGYEQYF	TGTGCCAGCAGCCCTGATATGGGACAGGGGTACGAGCAGTACTTC
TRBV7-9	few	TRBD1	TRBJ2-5	CASSDTGQGMETQYF	TGTGCCAGCAGCGATACGGGACAGGGGATGGAGACCCAGTACTTC
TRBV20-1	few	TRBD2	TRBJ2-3	CSALRQLAGGADTQYF	TGCAGTGCTTTGCGCCAACTAGCGGGAGGAGCAGATACGCAGTATTTT
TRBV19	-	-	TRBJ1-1	CASSIGGVRTEAFF	TGTGCCAGTAGTATTGGAGGGGTCAGGACTGAAGCTTTCTTT
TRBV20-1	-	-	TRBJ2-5	CSASRIQETQYF	TGCAGTGCTAGCAGGATACAAGAGACCCAGTACTTC
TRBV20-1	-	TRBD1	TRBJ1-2	CSAIRTTGGDYGYTF	TGCAGTGCTATACGGACGACAGGGGGCGACTATGGCTACACCTTC
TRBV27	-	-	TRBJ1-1	CASSHQGIWGDTEAFF	TGTGCCAGCAGCCATCAGGGCATCTGGGGGGACACTGAAGCTTTCTTT
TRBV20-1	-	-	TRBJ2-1	CSVRAGQVDNEQFF	TGCAGTGTTAGGGCAGGGCAGGTGGACAATGAGCAGTTCTTC
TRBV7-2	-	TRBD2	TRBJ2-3	CASRVASGRRDTQYF	TGTGCCAGCAGGGTAGCTAGCGGGAGGAGGGATACGCAGTATTTT
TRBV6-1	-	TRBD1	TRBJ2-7	CASSANRGPYEQYF	TGTGCCAGCAGTGCAAACAGGGGTCCCTACGAGCAGTACTTC
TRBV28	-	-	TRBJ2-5	CASSLFDGSGETQYF	TGTGCCAGCAGTTTATTTGACGGGAGTGGTGAGACCCAGTACTTC
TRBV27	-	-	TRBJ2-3	CASSYQMSTDTQYF	TGTGCCAGCAGTTACCAGATGAGCACAGATACGCAGTATTTT
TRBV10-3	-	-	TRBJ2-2	CAISEYATRNTGELFF	TGTGCCATCAGTGAGTACGCGACAAGGAACACCGGGGAGCTGTTTTTT
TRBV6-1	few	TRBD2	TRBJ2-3	CASTPTSGRPDTQYF	TGTGCCAGCACTCCGACTAGCGGGCGACCAGATACGCAGTATTTT
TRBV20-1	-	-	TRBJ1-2	CSAGRPGFYGYTF	TGCAGTGCGGGGAGACCAGGGTTCTATGGCTACACCTTC
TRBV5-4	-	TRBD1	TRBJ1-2	CASNRDRSYGYTF	TGTGCCAGTAACCGGGACAGGAGCTATGGCTACACCTTC